The rows below give T cell receptor beta chains drawn from one sample of a study of cytomegalovirus exposure and HLA in healthy donors. Measured with immunoSEQ multiplex PCR; TCRdb has only the in-frame clones, and not every one. This table has 130,000 to 150,000 clones, 73% appearing once. The sample taken for sequencing was PBMCs. These TCRs come from a human donor in good health. Both conserved end residues are part of each CDR3. Each record gives: J gene, CDR3 length, D gene, clone size, V gene, CDR3 protein, CDR3 DNA. D genes are given only for firm matches. A row's size may be missing; if present it is once, few, many or a size class.

j_gene: TRBJ2-4; len: 14; d_gene: .; abundance: few; v_gene: TRBV7-2; CDR3aa: CASSYASLDSRQYF; CDR3nt: TGTGCCAGCAGCTACGCCTCTTTGGACAGCCGGCAGTACTTC
j_gene: TRBJ2-1; len: 20; d_gene: TRBD2; abundance: .; v_gene: TRBV5-4; CDR3aa: CASSLGRGAFGTSGTNEQFF; CDR3nt: TGTGCCAGCAGCTTGGGGAGGGGGGCGTTCGGGACTAGCGGGACGAATGAGCAGTTCTTC
j_gene: TRBJ1-2; len: 15; d_gene: TRBD1; abundance: .; v_gene: TRBV4-1; CDR3aa: CASSQLTGPAYGYTF; CDR3nt: TGCGCCAGCAGCCAACTGACAGGGCCGGCCTATGGCTACACCTTC
j_gene: TRBJ2-5; len: 13; d_gene: TRBD1; abundance: few; v_gene: TRBV19; CDR3aa: CASSTDREETQYF; CDR3nt: TGTGCCAGTAGTACGGACAGGGAAGAGACCCAGTACTTC
j_gene: TRBJ2-7; len: 15; d_gene: TRBD1; abundance: .; v_gene: TRBV2; CDR3aa: CASSEYGTAPYEQYF; CDR3nt: TGTGCCAGCAGTGAGTACGGGACAGCCCCCTACGAGCAGTACTTC
j_gene: TRBJ2-5; len: 15; d_gene: .; abundance: once; v_gene: TRBV5-1; CDR3aa: CASSWGQTGEETQYF; CDR3nt: TGCGCCAGCAGCTGGGGCCAGACCGGTGAAGAGACCCAGTACTTC
j_gene: TRBJ1-1; len: 13; d_gene: .; abundance: .; v_gene: TRBV6-6; CDR3aa: CASSYSAGNEAFF; CDR3nt: TGTGCCAGCAGTTACTCGGCAGGGAATGAAGCTTTCTTT
j_gene: TRBJ2-5; len: 15; d_gene: TRBD2; abundance: .; v_gene: TRBV9; CDR3aa: CASSVSGRDGETQYF; CDR3nt: TGTGCCAGCAGCGTTAGCGGGAGGGATGGTGAGACCCAGTACTTC
j_gene: TRBJ2-1; len: 9; d_gene: TRBD2; abundance: .; v_gene: TRBV27; CDR3aa: CASGLAEFF; CDR3nt: TGTGCCAGCGGACTAGCTGAGTTCTTC
j_gene: TRBJ2-7; len: 14; d_gene: .; abundance: few; v_gene: TRBV5-1; CDR3aa: CASSLAAGAYEQYF; CDR3nt: TGCGCCAGCAGCTTGGCAGCAGGGGCCTACGAGCAGTACTTC
j_gene: TRBJ2-2; len: 12; d_gene: .; abundance: .; v_gene: TRBV6-5; CDR3aa: CASSRGAGELFF; CDR3nt: TGTGCCAGCAGCAGGGGGGCGGGGGAGCTGTTTTTT
j_gene: TRBJ2-5; len: 15; d_gene: .; abundance: .; v_gene: TRBV7-7; CDR3aa: CASSLTTRAQETQYF; CDR3nt: TGTGCTAGCAGTTTGACGACTAGGGCCCAAGAGACCCAGTACTTC
j_gene: TRBJ1-2; len: 14; d_gene: TRBD1; abundance: .; v_gene: TRBV7-2; CDR3aa: CASSPGQLNYGYTF; CDR3nt: TGTGCCAGCAGCCCGGGACAGCTTAACTATGGCTACACCTTC
j_gene: TRBJ2-7; len: 13; d_gene: .; abundance: .; v_gene: TRBV18; CDR3aa: CASSRGGAYEQYF; CDR3nt: TGTGCCAGCTCACGGGGCGGGGCGTACGAGCAGTACTTC
j_gene: TRBJ1-2; len: 14; d_gene: TRBD1; abundance: .; v_gene: TRBV7-3; CDR3aa: CASSPTGTGVGYTF; CDR3nt: TGTGCCAGCAGCCCCACCGGGACAGGGGTAGGCTACACCTTC
j_gene: TRBJ2-7; len: 15; d_gene: TRBD2; abundance: .; v_gene: TRBV19; CDR3aa: CASSIVPSGRDEQYF; CDR3nt: TGTGCCAGTAGTATAGTACCTAGCGGGAGAGACGAGCAGTACTTC
j_gene: TRBJ1-6; len: 14; d_gene: .; abundance: .; v_gene: TRBV4-1; CDR3aa: CASSQGLDNSPLHF; CDR3nt: TGCGCCAGCAGCCAAGGACTGGATAATTCACCCCTCCACTTT
j_gene: TRBJ2-1; len: 13; d_gene: .; abundance: .; v_gene: TRBV4-1; CDR3aa: CASSQYRSNEQFF; CDR3nt: TGCGCCAGCAGCCAGTACAGGAGCAATGAGCAGTTCTTC